Below, 29 T cell receptor beta chains from the same sample are listed, as sequenced in a study of PD-1 blockade in classical Hodgkin lymphoma. Some clones are missing from TCRdb's copy, which holds only in-frame ones; the method was immunoSEQ multiplex PCR. The repertoire holds more than 10,000 clones, with about 79% as singletons. Time point specified: cycle 4 day 1 (C4D1), after around six weeks of nivolumab. All the patients suffered relapse after autologous stem cell transplantation, and brentuximab vedotin exposure differed. Magnetic negative selection of thawed PBMCs was the method by which CD4+ T cells were purified. The specimen was CD4+ T cells from blood, collected before the fourth cycle of nivolumab. The receptor source for this set is a human donor with classical Hodgkin lymphoma.

This chain connects TRBV9 to TRBJ2-5, with TRBD2 matching over 8 bases. V lost 0 bases and J lost 5; bases outside the gene matches: 3. Germline V gives CDR1 SGDLS, CDR2 YYNGEE. This CDR3 comprises 14 residues. CDR3 sequence reads: CASSVGGLGETQYF. The CDR3 nucleotides are TGTGCCAGCAGCGTAGGGGGACTAGGGGAGACCCAGTACTTC.

CDR3 DNA sequence: TGCGCCAGCAGCTTGGCCGCTATCGCGAACACCGGGGAGCTGTTTTTT. Translated: CASSLAAIANTGELFF. V and J are TRBV5-1 and TRBJ2-2, with no clear D. This CDR3 is 16 amino acids long. Germline lookup yields CDR1 SGHRS and CDR2 YFSETQ. V lost 0 bases to trimming and J lost 0 bases, with 9 bases between them.

The rearrangement uses TRBV19 and TRBJ2-1; the match to TRBD1 covers 10 bases. Germline lookup yields CDR1 LNHDA and CDR2 SQIVND (reference sequence). There are 20 residues in the CDR3. V was clipped by 4 bases and J by 0 bases; unmatched bases: 15. CDR3 region: CASSTRQGAREGGSYNEQFF. In DNA form, the CDR3 reads TGTGCCAGTAGTACTCGACAGGGGGCTAGGGAAGGTGGCTCCTACAATGAGCAGTTCTTC.

The chain couples TRBV7-8 to TRBJ2-1; TRBD2 aligns across 7 bases. The CDR3 has 19 residues. Germline CDR1 and CDR2: SGHVS and FQNEAQ. Germline trimming cut 2 bases from V and 0 bases from J; bases unmatched to any gene: 13. As DNA, the CDR3 is TGTGCCAGCAGCTTAAGGTTTGATCGGGAGGTTTTCTCCTACAATGAGCAGTTCTTC. Translation: CASSLRFDREVFSYNEQFF.

The CDR3 loop reads CASSLVVERVGGYTF. CDR3 DNA sequence: TGTGCCAGCAGCTTAGTAGTAGAGAGGGTAGGGGGCTACACCTTC. The chain links TRBV7-8 to TRBJ1-2; D ambiguous. This CDR3 is built from 15 residues. The V gene lost 1 base and the J gene lost 8 bases, with 17 bases spanning the gap. Germline lookup yields CDR1 SGHVS and CDR2 FQNEAQ. The variable domain in full, with the rest retrieved from reference TRBV7-8 and TRBJ1-2, is GAGVSQSPRYKVAKRGQDVALRCDPISGHVSLFWYQQALGQGPEFLTYFQNEAQLDKSGLPSDRFFAERPEGSVSTLKIQRTQQEDSAVYLCASSLVVERVGGYTFGSGTRLTVV.

The rearrangement joins TRBV30 to TRBJ1-3; tentatively, D is TRBD1 (5 bases). This CDR3 spans 16 amino acids. Trimming stripped 4 bases from V and 1 base from J, with 17 bases between. CDR1 and CDR2 from the germline V gene are GTSNPN and SVGIG (reference sequence). CDR3 sequence: CAWKGYRGGSGNTIYF. Written as DNA, the CDR3 is TGTGCCTGGAAGGGGTACCGGGGAGGATCTGGAAACACCATATATTTT.

The chain couples TRBV11-3 to TRBJ2-5; D might be TRBD1 or TRBD2, each matching 5 bases. Germline CDR1 and CDR2: SGHNT and YENEEA. The CDR3 is 14 amino acids. V was cut by 8 bases and J by 2 bases, with 15 bases left in between. This CDR3 reads CASRSGPPQETQYF. The CDR3 DNA reads TGTGCCAGCCGTTCGGGGCCCCCTCAAGAGACCCAGTACTTC.

J is TRBJ1-3 and V is TRBV15; D call uncertain. V was clipped by 7 bases and J by 0 bases, with 10 bases between them. The germline gives CDR1 LNHNV, CDR2 YYDKDF (reference sequence). The CDR3 extends over 14 amino acids. The CDR3 loop reads CATTDSGSGNTIYF. For the CDR3, the DNA is TGTGCCACCACGGACTCAGGCTCTGGAAACACCATATATTTT.

This chain joins TRBV7-9 and TRBJ1-3; the match to TRBD1 covers 7 bases. Germline CDR1 SEHNR, CDR2 FQNEAQ (reference sequence). Losses at the gene ends were 5 bases for V and 0 bases for J; bases not matched to a gene: 4. This CDR3 region has 15 residues. CDR3 bases: TGTGCCAGCAGCCCAGGGGGATTCTCTGGAAACACCATATATTTT. It yields the protein CASSPGGFSGNTIYF.

This chain uses TRBV13 with TRBJ1-1, with D possibly TRBD1 on 5 matching bases. V lost 6 bases and J 6 bases, leaving 26 bases between the germline ends. Germline V gene data show CDR1 as PRHDT and CDR2 as FYEKMQ (reference sequence). The CDR3 covers 17 residues. CDR3 nucleotide sequence: TGTGCCAGCAGTATTTGGGGCATGTTAGGATATAAGCCTGAAGCTTTCTTT. Its protein is CASSIWGMLGYKPEAFF.

This sequence joins TRBV7-9 and TRBJ2-2; D might be TRBD2 (5 bases). The V gene lost 3 bases and the J gene lost 5 bases, with 7 bases spanning the gap. The germline V gene has CDR1 SEHNR and CDR2 FQNEAQ (reference sequence). CDR3 length: 13 residues. The CDR3, as DNA: TGTGCCAGCAGCTTTAGAGGGACCGGGGAGCTGTTTTTT. It specifies CASSFRGTGELFF.

The chain links TRBV6-5 to TRBJ2-7; no reliable D call. V was trimmed by 0 bases and J by 1 base, leaving 13 bases between them. This CDR3 has 16 amino acids. Germline CDR1 is MNHEY and CDR2 is SVGAGI. CDR3 in amino acids: CASSYSYRVGSYEQYF. The DNA of the CDR3 is TGTGCCAGCAGTTACTCCTACAGAGTAGGGTCCTACGAGCAGTACTTC.

The chain joins TRBV5-1 to TRBJ1-1; unclear D gene. The CDR3 consists of 13 residues. V was pared by 0 bases and J by 1 base, with 4 bases between. The germline V gene has CDR1 SGHRS and CDR2 YFSETQ. As DNA, the CDR3 is TGCGCCAGCAGCTTGGGCAGGAACACTGAAGCTTTCTTT. This translates into CASSLGRNTEAFF.

This sequence joins TRBV4-3 and TRBJ2-7; maybe TRBD2 (5 bases). Germline CDR1 and CDR2: LGHNA and YSLEER. V lost 4 bases to trimming and J lost 2 bases, with 15 bases between them. The CDR3 runs to 15 residues. CDR3 residues: CASSPRIGGTYEQYF. The CDR3 nucleotides are TGCGCCAGCAGCCCACGAATAGGAGGTACCTACGAGCAGTACTTC.

The rearrangement links TRBV5-1 to TRBJ1-6; 7 bases align to TRBD1. The CDR3 loop spans 13 amino acids. V shed 8 bases and J 5 bases; nucleotides not matched to a gene: 4. Germline CDR1 and CDR2: SGHRS and YFSETQ. CDR3 amino acids: CASTGTDNSPLHF. In DNA form, the CDR3 reads TGCGCCAGTACCGGGACAGATAATTCACCCCTCCACTTT. Complete variable domain (other parts from reference TRBV5-1 and TRBJ1-6): KAGVTQTPRYLIKTRGQQVTLSCSPISGHRSVSWYQQTPGQGLQFLFEYFSETQRNKGNFPGRFSGRQFSNSRSEMNVSTLELGDSALYLCASTGTDNSPLHFGNGTRLTVT.

J is TRBJ2-3 and V is TRBV5-1; 8 nucleotides line up with TRBD2. CDR3 length equals 15 residues. The junction had 4 bases not matched to a gene; V was cut back by 2 bases and J by 2 bases. CDR1 is SGHRS, CDR2 YFSETQ, per germline. In DNA, the CDR3 is TGCGCCAGCAGCTTAACTAGCGGAGTCACAGATACGCAGTATTTT. This encodes CASSLTSGVTDTQYF. Complete variable domain (other parts from reference TRBV5-1 and TRBJ2-3): KAGVTQTPRYLIKTRGQQVTLSCSPISGHRSVSWYQQTPGQGLQFLFEYFSETQRNKGNFPGRFSGRQFSNSRSEMNVSTLELGDSALYLCASSLTSGVTDTQYFGPGTRLTVL.

The J gene is TRBJ2-2, the V gene TRBV5-5, with 7 bases fitting TRBD1. This CDR3 is built from 14 residues. Germline lookup yields CDR1 SGHKS and CDR2 YYEKEE (reference sequence). CDR3 sequence reads: CAGRDSANTGELFF. CDR3 sequence (DNA): TGTGCTGGACGGGACAGCGCGAACACCGGGGAGCTGTTTTTT.

The sample holds a few counts of this clone. The chain employs TRBV28 and TRBJ2-1; no definite D call. CDR1 and CDR2 from the germline V gene are MDHEN and SYDVKM. Trimming shortened V by 2 bases and J by 11 bases, and 13 bases separated the two germline ends. The CDR3 extends over 13 amino acids. CDR3 in amino acids: CASSLLNTFKQFF. As DNA, the CDR3 is TGTGCCAGCAGTTTACTTAACACCTTCAAGCAGTTCTTC. Looking up the rest from reference TRBV28 and TRBJ2-1 gives the full variable domain: DVKVTQSSRYLVKRTGEKVFLECVQDMDHENMFWYRQDPGLGLRLIYFSYDVKMKEKGDIPEGYSVSREKKERFSLILESASTNQTSMYLCASSLLNTFKQFFGPGTRLTVL.

This clone was counted between two and nine times. This sequence joins TRBV7-9 and TRBJ2-1; 9 positions match TRBD2. The trim removed 1 base at V and 6 bases at J, leaving 4 bases unmatched. Germline loops: CDR1 SEHNR, CDR2 FQNEAQ (reference sequence). This CDR3 region has 15 residues. The chain's CDR3 is CASSLGLAETNEQFF. DNA for the CDR3: TGTGCCAGCAGCTTAGGACTAGCGGAAACCAATGAGCAGTTCTTC.

This clone was counted only a few times. This chain uses TRBV19 with TRBJ1-5, with no clear D. V lost 6 bases to trimming and J lost 0 bases, with 6 bases between them. The CDR3 totals 13 residues. Germline CDR1 is LNHDA and CDR2 is SQIVND (reference sequence). The CDR3 DNA sequence: TGTGCCAGTAGAGGGTATAGCAATCAGCCCCAGCATTTT. Encoded protein: CASRGYSNQPQHF.

The V call is TRBV9, the J call TRBJ2-5; 8 bases are a match to TRBD1. Germline CDR1 is SGDLS and CDR2 is YYNGEE. After removal of 0 bases from V and 1 base from J, the junction contained 2 bases not matched to a gene. The CDR3 consists of 15 residues. CDR3 sequence (DNA): TGTGCCAGCAGCGTAGTACAGGGGGGCCAAGAGACCCAGTACTTC. Its protein product is CASSVVQGGQETQYF.

This rearrangement joins TRBV5-1 to TRBJ1-1, with no clear D. Between the trimmed V and J ends, which lost 2 bases and 4 bases, there was a span of 24 bases. CDR3 length equals 18 residues. Germline V gives CDR1 SGHRS, CDR2 YFSETQ. CDR3 sequence reads: CASSLIAHGSPKSTEAFF. The CDR3 region has the DNA TGCGCCAGCAGCTTAATAGCCCACGGGTCCCCAAAGAGCACTGAAGCTTTCTTT.

This clone was observed a few times. The sample has other DNA sequences that encode this CDR3 too. The V and J genes are TRBV2 and TRBJ1-1; D unresolved. The CDR3 is made up of 13 amino acids. Germline-derived CDR1 and CDR2 are SNHLY and FYNNEI. Trimming took off 1 base at V and 0 bases at J, with 3 bases between the two ends. In DNA, the CDR3 is TGTGCCAGCAGTGAAGAGGTGAACACTGAAGCTTTCTTT. The encoded protein is CASSEEVNTEAFF.

The chain recombines TRBV4-2 with TRBJ1-5; a possible D gene is TRBD1 (5 bases). From germline, CDR1 is LGHNA and CDR2 YNFKEQ. This CDR3 has 18 amino acids. The ends were cut back, 0 bases at V and 3 bases at J, with 18 bases in the middle. The DNA of the CDR3 is TGTGCCAGCAGCCAAGATCCAGGCAGGATGGGGGTCAATCAGCCCCAGCATTTT. It encodes CASSQDPGRMGVNQPQHF.

V and J are TRBV19 and TRBJ1-1, with D possibly being TRBD1 (5 bases). Germline V CDR1 and CDR2: LNHDA, SQIVND (reference sequence). V gave up 2 bases and J gave up 5 bases, with 12 bases separating them. The CDR3 is 14 amino acids. CDR3 in amino acids: CASSIRGRGTEAFF. For the CDR3, the DNA is TGTGCCAGTAGTATACGGGGTCGGGGGACTGAAGCTTTCTTT.

This chain links TRBV11-3 with TRBJ2-6, with TRBD1 identical over 10 bases. Germline V gives CDR1 SGHNT, CDR2 YENEEA. The CDR3 has 18 residues. V lost 2 bases to trimming and J lost 0 bases; unmatched junction nucleotides: 4. The CDR3 nucleotides are TGTGCCAGCAGCTTATTGGGGACAGGGGTCTCTGGGGCCAACGTCCTGACTTTC. Translating gives CASSLLGTGVSGANVLTF.

This clone occurred once. The chain is built from TRBV2 and TRBJ1-1; D gene uncertain. Germline V gives CDR1 SNHLY, CDR2 FYNNEI. Trimming took off 7 bases at V and 0 bases at J, with 12 bases between the two ends. The CDR3 spans 14 residues. The CDR3 here is CASTLRAMNTEAFF. The CDR3 DNA sequence: TGTGCCAGCACCTTAAGGGCCATGAACACTGAAGCTTTCTTT.

This sequence joins TRBV18 and TRBJ1-4, with D tentatively TRBD1 (6 bases). Trimming shortened V by 3 bases and J by 8 bases, and 13 bases separated the two germline ends. Germline CDR1 KGHSH, CDR2 LQKENI. CDR3 size: 14 residues. The CDR3: CASSPQGLGEKLFF. The CDR3 region has the DNA TGTGCCAGCTCACCGCAGGGGCTGGGCGAAAAACTGTTTTTT.

The chain carries TRBV28 and TRBJ1-5, with D perhaps matching TRBD1 (5 bases). Germline V gene data show CDR1 as MDHEN and CDR2 as SYDVKM. The length of the CDR3 is 16 residues. The V and J ends lost 5 bases and 3 bases respectively, with 17 bases between them. The CDR3 DNA follows: TGTGCCAGCAGTCCCTGGGACGGCGGACCCAATCAGCCCCAGCATTTT. Its translation: CASSPWDGGPNQPQHF.